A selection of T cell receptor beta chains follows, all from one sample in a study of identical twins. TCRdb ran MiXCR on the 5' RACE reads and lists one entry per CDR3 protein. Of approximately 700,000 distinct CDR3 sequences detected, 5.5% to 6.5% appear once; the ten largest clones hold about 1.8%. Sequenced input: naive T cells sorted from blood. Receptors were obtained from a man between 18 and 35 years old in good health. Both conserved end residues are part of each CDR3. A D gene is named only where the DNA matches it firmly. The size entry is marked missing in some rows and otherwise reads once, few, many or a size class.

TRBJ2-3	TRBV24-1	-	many	CATSDSSGGGGSGADTQYF	TGTGCCACCAGTGATTCCTCCGGGGGCGGCGGGAGTGGTGCAGATACGCAGTATTTT
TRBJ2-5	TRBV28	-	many	CATGGFQETQYF	TGTGCTACCGGGGGCTTCCAAGAGACCCAGTACTTC
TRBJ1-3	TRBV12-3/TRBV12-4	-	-	CASSRTVTGNTIYF	TGTGCCAGCAGTCGGACAGTGACTGGAAACACCATATATTTT
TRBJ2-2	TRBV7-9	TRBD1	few	CASQGGDTGELFF	TGTGCCAGCCAAGGGGGCGACACCGGGGAGCTGTTTTTT
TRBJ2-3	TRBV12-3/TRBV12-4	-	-	CASRYTFRDIRTDTQYF	TGTGCCAGCAGATATACTTTCCGGGACATCCGCACAGATACGCAGTATTTT
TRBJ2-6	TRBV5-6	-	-	CASSFRPEDLTF	TGTGCCAGCAGCTTTAGACCGGAAGACCTGACTTTC
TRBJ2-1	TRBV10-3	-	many	CAISENGNEQFF	TGTGCCATCAGTGAGAACGGCAATGAGCAGTTCTTC
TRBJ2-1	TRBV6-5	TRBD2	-	CASSYGLAENNEQFF	TGTGCCAGCAGTTACGGTCTAGCGGAAAACAATGAGCAGTTCTTC
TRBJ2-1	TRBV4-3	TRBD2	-	CASSQSRTSGLEQFF	TGCGCCAGCAGCCAATCCCGGACTAGCGGACTTGAGCAGTTCTTC
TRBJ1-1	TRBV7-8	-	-	CASSEGREAFF	TGTGCCAGCAGCGAAGGCAGGGAAGCTTTCTTT
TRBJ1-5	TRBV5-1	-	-	CASSRRSGVGQPQHF	TGCGCCAGCAGCCGAAGGTCGGGTGTCGGTCAGCCCCAGCATTTT
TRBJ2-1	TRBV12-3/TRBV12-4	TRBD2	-	CASSLGASGIISSYNEQFF	TGTGCCAGCAGTTTAGGAGCGAGCGGGATAATCAGCTCCTACAATGAGCAGTTCTTC
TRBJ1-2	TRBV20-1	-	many	CSARGYGYTF	TGCAGTGCCAGAGGCTATGGCTACACCTTC
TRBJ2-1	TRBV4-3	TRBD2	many	CASSPGEREYNEQFF	TGCGCCAGCAGCCCCGGGGAGCGGGAGTATAATGAGCAGTTCTTC
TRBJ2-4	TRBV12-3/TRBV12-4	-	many	CASSPRGWAKNIQYF	TGTGCCAGCAGTCCTCGGGGTTGGGCCAAAAACATTCAGTACTTC
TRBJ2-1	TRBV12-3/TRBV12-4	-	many	CASKTVGDPHEQFF	TGTGCCAGCAAAACAGTGGGGGATCCCCATGAGCAGTTCTTC
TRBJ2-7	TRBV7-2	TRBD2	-	CASSSRGGTSGSYEQYF	TGTGCCAGCAGCTCAAGGGGCGGGACTAGCGGCTCCTACGAGCAGTACTTC
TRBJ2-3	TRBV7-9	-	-	CASLFDGDTQYF	TGTGCCAGTCTGTTCGATGGGGATACGCAGTATTTT
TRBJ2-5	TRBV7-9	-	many	CASSLGAGQTTQYF	TGTGCCAGCAGCTTAGGTGCAGGGCAGACGACCCAGTACTTC
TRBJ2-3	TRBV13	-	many	CASSFRSASSTDTQYF	TGTGCCAGCAGCTTTAGGAGTGCCTCTAGCACAGATACGCAGTATTTT
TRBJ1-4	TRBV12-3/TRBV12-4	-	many	CASSKRGRGEKLFF	TGTGCCAGCAGTAAACGGGGGCGCGGTGAAAAACTGTTTTTT
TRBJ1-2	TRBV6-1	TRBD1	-	CASSEGRQGGGYTF	TGTGCCAGCAGTGAAGGCCGGCAGGGGGGCGGCTACACCTTC
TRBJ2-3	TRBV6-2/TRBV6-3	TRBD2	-	CASSWTSGQVTDTQYF	TGTGCCAGCAGTTGGACTAGCGGACAAGTCACAGATACGCAGTATTTT
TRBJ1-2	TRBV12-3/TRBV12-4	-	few	CASSFPGQPYGYTF	TGTGCCAGCAGTTTTCCAGGGCAGCCCTATGGCTACACCTTC
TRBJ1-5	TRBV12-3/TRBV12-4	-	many	CASSPSLNQPQHF	TGTGCCAGCAGTCCCTCCCTCAATCAGCCCCAGCATTTT
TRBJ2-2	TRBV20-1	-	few	CSAREGGELFF	TGCAGTGCCCGTGAGGGGGGGGAGCTGTTTTTT
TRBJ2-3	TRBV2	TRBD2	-	CARKAGALADTQYF	TGTGCCAGGAAAGCGGGAGCTCTTGCAGATACGCAGTATTTT
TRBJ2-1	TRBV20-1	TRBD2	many	CSAWPSGRSYNEQFF	TGCAGTGCTTGGCCTAGCGGCCGCTCCTACAATGAGCAGTTCTTC
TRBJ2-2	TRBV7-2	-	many	CASSWDGRPGELFF	TGTGCCAGCAGCTGGGACGGACGGCCCGGGGAGCTGTTTTTT
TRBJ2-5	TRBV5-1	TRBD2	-	CASSLRAVAGPQETQYF	TGCGCCAGCAGCTTACGCGCCGTAGCGGGTCCCCAAGAGACCCAGTACTTC
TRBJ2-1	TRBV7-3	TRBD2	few	CASSRGGQDYNEQFF	TGTGCCAGCAGCCGGGGGGGGCAGGACTACAATGAGCAGTTCTTC
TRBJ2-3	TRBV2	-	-	CASSENYRGPDTQYF	TGTGCCAGCAGTGAAAATTACCGGGGACCAGATACGCAGTATTTT
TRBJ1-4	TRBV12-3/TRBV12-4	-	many	CASSDRSGATNEKLFF	TGTGCCAGCAGTGACCGGTCGGGGGCGACTAATGAAAAACTGTTTTTT
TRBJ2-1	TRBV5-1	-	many	CASSLYPGKNNEQFF	TGCGCCAGCAGCTTGTACCCAGGGAAGAACAATGAGCAGTTCTTC
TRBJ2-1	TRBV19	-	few	CASSITGQLNYNEQFF	TGTGCCAGTAGTATTACGGGACAACTAAACTACAATGAGCAGTTCTTC
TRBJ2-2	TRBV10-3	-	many	CAIHDSPTGELFF	TGTGCCATTCACGACTCCCCCACCGGGGAGCTGTTTTTT
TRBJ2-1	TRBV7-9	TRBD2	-	CASSPKGLAGTGNEQFF	TGTGCCAGCAGCCCGAAGGGACTAGCGGGAACGGGGAATGAGCAGTTCTTC
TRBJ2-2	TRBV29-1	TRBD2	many	CSALAGGAGELFF	TGCAGCGCCCTAGCGGGAGGCGCCGGGGAGCTGTTTTTT
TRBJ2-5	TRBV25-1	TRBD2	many	CASSTGLAVQETQYF	TGTGCCAGCAGCACGGGACTAGCGGTACAAGAGACCCAGTACTTC
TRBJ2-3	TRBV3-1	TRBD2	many	CASSQTTGRTGPDTQYF	TGTGCCAGCAGCCAAACGACCGGGAGGACGGGTCCAGATACGCAGTATTTT
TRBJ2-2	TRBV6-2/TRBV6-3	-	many	CASRNRVTGELFF	TGTGCCAGCCGGAATAGGGTGACCGGGGAGCTGTTTTTT
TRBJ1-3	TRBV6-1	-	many	CASTLDGVPGNTIYF	TGTGCCAGCACCTTGGACGGCGTCCCTGGAAACACCATATATTTT
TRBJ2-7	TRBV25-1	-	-	CASSGVKTYEQYF	TGTGCCAGCAGTGGGGTCAAGACCTACGAGCAGTACTTC
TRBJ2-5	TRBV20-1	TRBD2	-	CSASVIAGVKETQYF	TGCAGTGCCTCGGTCATAGCGGGGGTAAAAGAGACCCAGTACTTC
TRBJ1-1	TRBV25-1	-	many	CASSETGSNTEAFF	TGTGCCAGCAGTGAAACAGGGTCGAACACTGAAGCTTTCTTT
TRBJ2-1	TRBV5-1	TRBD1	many	CASSSGTGMTNEQFF	TGCGCCAGCAGCTCCGGGACAGGTATGACCAATGAGCAGTTCTTC
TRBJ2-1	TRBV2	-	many	CASGGVSTGDEQFF	TGTGCCAGCGGGGGAGTATCCACAGGCGATGAGCAGTTCTTC
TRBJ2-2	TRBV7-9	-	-	CASSPDRRELFF	TGTGCCAGCAGCCCCGACAGACGGGAGCTGTTTTTT
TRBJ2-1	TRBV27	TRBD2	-	CASSKPPGTSTYNEQFF	TGTGCCAGCAGTAAACCCCCCGGGACTAGCACCTACAATGAGCAGTTCTTC
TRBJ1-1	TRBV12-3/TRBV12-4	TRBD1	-	CASSFNRGTAFF	TGTGCCAGCAGTTTCAACAGGGGCACAGCTTTCTTT
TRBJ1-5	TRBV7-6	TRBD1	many	CASSLGTGQQPQHF	TGTGCCAGCAGCTTAGGGACAGGGCAACAGCCCCAGCATTTT
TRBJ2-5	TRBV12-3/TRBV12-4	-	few	CASSTDGETQYF	TGTGCCAGCAGCACCGACGGGGAGACCCAGTACTTC
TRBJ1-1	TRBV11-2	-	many	CASSPSYRLGNMNTEAFF	TGTGCCAGCAGCCCTAGTTACCGCCTCGGGAACATGAACACTGAAGCTTTCTTT
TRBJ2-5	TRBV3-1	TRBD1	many	CASSQNRDRGVQYF	TGTGCCAGCAGCCAAAACCGGGACAGGGGTGTCCAGTACTTC
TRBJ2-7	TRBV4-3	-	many	CASSQGTGYEQYF	TGCGCCAGCAGCCAGGGGACGGGTTACGAGCAGTACTTC